This TCR beta chain was captured by sequencing in a study of blood T cells in healthy people across ages. Using a J-beta primer mix together with a sample-barcoded 5' primer, a second PCR was run for about 7 to 12 cycles. TCRdb re-derived calls from the 5' RACE reads in MiXCR, one entry per CDR3 protein. This table holds about a million distinct CDR3 sequences, just over 50% found once. Germline V gene lookup returns CDR1 SGHDN and CDR2 FVKESK. The CDR3 has 16 residues. Losses at the gene ends were 4 bases for V and 6 bases for J; bases not matched to a gene: 6. There are many counts of this clonotype.

The sequencing sample was made of blood. This sequence joins TRBV14 and TRBJ2-1; 13 bases are shared with TRBD2. The sequence derives from a woman aged 60 to 75 in good health. The CDR3 reads CASSRLGLAGSNEQFF. In DNA form, the CDR3 reads TGTGCCAGCAGCCGACTGGGACTAGCGGGAAGCAATGAGCAGTTCTTC.